The 26 T cell receptor beta chains reported below all come from one sample, sequenced in a study of cytomegalovirus exposure and HLA in healthy donors. PCR used 60 Vbeta primers and 13 Jbeta primers. Assay: immunoSEQ multiplex PCR; the TCRdb copy retains only in-frame clones and omits some. The data contain tens of thousands of clones, less than 75% of them singletons. Sequencing was performed on PBMCs. The receptors were gathered from a woman between 45 and 65 years old in good health and CMV-seropositive.

This clone was seen more than once but under ten times. The V and J genes are TRBV5-1 and TRBJ2-5; 7 bases are shared with TRBD2. CDR3 length equals 14 residues. V was pared by 2 bases and J by 5 bases, with 6 bases of the junction left unmatched. Germline V gene lookup returns CDR1 SGHRS and CDR2 YFSETQ. The CDR3 DNA sequence: TGCGCCAGCAGCTTAGAGTGGGAGGGGGAGACCCAGTACTTC. Translating it yields CASSLEWEGETQYF. The full variable domain, its missing parts supplied by reference TRBV5-1 and TRBJ2-5, is KAGVTQTPRYLIKTRGQQVTLSCSPISGHRSVSWYQQTPGQGLQFLFEYFSETQRNKGNFPGRFSGRQFSNSRSEMNVSTLELGDSALYLCASSLEWEGETQYFGPGTRLLVL.

The chain employs TRBV7-2 and TRBJ1-2; tentative D call: TRBD1 (6 bases). Trimming shortened V by 3 bases and J by 2 bases, and 7 bases separated the two germline ends. CDR3 size: 13 residues. Germline V gene sequence: CDR1 SGHTA, CDR2 FQGNSA. The CDR3 DNA is TGTGCCAGCAGCTTCGACAGGAACTATGGCTACACCTTC. It is translated as CASSFDRNYGYTF. Full variable domain (missing parts from reference TRBV7-2 and TRBJ1-2): GAGVSQSPSNKVTEKGKDVELRCDPISGHTALYWYRQSLGQGLEFLIYFQGNSAPDKSGLPSDRFSAERTGGSVSTLTIQRTQQEDSAVYLCASSFDRNYGYTFGSGTRLTVV.

The sample holds a few counts of this clone. V usage is TRBV28 and J usage is TRBJ1-6; 7 bases align to TRBD1. CDR1 is MDHEN, CDR2 SYDVKM, per germline. Trimming cost V 5 bases and J 6 bases; bases outside gene matches: 10. This CDR3 region has 16 residues. This CDR3 is CASSPGTEEFNSPLHF. The CDR3 bases are TGTGCCAGCAGTCCGGGGACAGAAGAATTTAATTCACCCCTCCACTTT.

V usage is TRBV4-2 and J usage is TRBJ2-5; no clear D. Near its end, the DNA agrees better with TRBJ2-7, so the J call may be wrong. The CDR3 is made up of 15 amino acids. Germline assignment: CDR1 LGHNA and CDR2 YNFKEQ. Written as DNA, the CDR3 is TGTGCCAGCAGCCAAGGCACAGACATCTCCTACGAGCAGTACTTC. Translation gives CASSQGTDISYEQYF.

V is TRBV7-8 and J is TRBJ2-7; 8 bases map to TRBD1. This CDR3 spans 14 amino acids. The V gene end was trimmed by 1 base and the J gene end by 4 bases; junction bases not matched to a gene: 3. Germline lookup yields CDR1 SGHVS and CDR2 FQNEAQ. CDR3 DNA: TGTGCCAGCAGCTTAGGTGACAGGGGTTACGAGCAGTACTTC. Amino acid sequence: CASSLGDRGYEQYF.

This clone was counted a few times. The J gene is TRBJ1-2, the V gene TRBV30; 10 bases map to TRBD1. Germline lookup yields CDR1 GTSNPN and CDR2 SVGIG (reference sequence). The CDR3 consists of 16 residues. V shed 3 bases and J 4 bases; nucleotides not matched to a gene: 11. The DNA for the CDR3 is TGTGCCTGGAGCCAATCCGGGACAGGGGCCCTCTATGGCTACACCTTC. Translating gives CAWSQSGTGALYGYTF.

This clone was observed once. The CDR3, as DNA: TGTGCCAGCAGCTTAGCTTCTTCGGGTGGAGCTTTCTTT. Encoded protein: CASSLASSGGAFF. This chain links TRBV7-3 with TRBJ1-1; D not certain. V lost 2 bases, J lost 10 bases, and 14 bases lay in between. The CDR3 runs to 13 residues. The germline gives CDR1 SGHTA, CDR2 FQGTGA.

V is TRBV29-1 and J is TRBJ1-2, with D tentatively TRBD1 (6 bases). The germline CDR1 and CDR2 sequences are SQVTM and ANQGSEA. V dropped 4 bases and J dropped 1 base, with 10 bases sitting between them. The CDR3 runs to 13 residues. The CDR3 loop reads CSVAAGVNYGYTF. The CDR3 bases are TGCAGCGTTGCAGCAGGGGTTAACTATGGCTACACCTTC.

This clone has more than one count but fewer than ten. The V call is TRBV12-5, the J call TRBJ1-5; 7 bases are a match to TRBD1. Unmatched junction bases numbered 18, after V lost 4 bases and J lost 9 bases. Per the germline V gene, CDR1 is LGHNT and CDR2 is FRNRAP. CDR3 size: 17 residues. CDR3 DNA sequence: TGTGCTAGTGGTTCTGACAGGGACCTAACGGTGGTTTGGCCCCAGCATTTT. This encodes CASGSDRDLTVVWPQHF.

This clone showed up just a few times. The chain combines TRBV5-6 with TRBJ2-7; tentative D call: TRBD1 (5 bases). This CDR3 spans 14 amino acids. The germline V gene encodes CDR1 SGHDT and CDR2 YYEEEE. Trimming left V 3 bases short and J 4 bases short, with 14 bases between. In DNA, the CDR3 is TGTGCCAGCAGCTCCGGGCCTAGGGGTTACGAGCAGTACTTC. This encodes CASSSGPRGYEQYF.

The J gene is TRBJ1-2, the V gene TRBV19; 9 nucleotides match TRBD1. J gave up 6 bases and V 7 bases, and 9 bases lay outside the gene matches. The V gene's germline CDR1 is LNHDA and CDR2 SQIVND (reference sequence). This CDR3 is built from 14 residues. The DNA for the CDR3 is TGTGCCAGTACCAAAGGGACAGGGTGGCATGGCTACACCTTC. It specifies CASTKGTGWHGYTF.

This clone was seen once. V and J are TRBV28 and TRBJ2-7; 7 bases fit TRBD1. The V and J ends lost 7 bases and 2 bases, in that order; junction bases with no gene match: 14. Germline values: CDR1 MDHEN, CDR2 SYDVKM. The CDR3 is 16 amino acids. CDR3 in DNA: TGTGCCAGCACCTTCCTAAGGGGGACAGACACCTACGAGCAGTACTTC. Its translation is CASTFLRGTDTYEQYF.

V usage is TRBV7-2 and J usage is TRBJ2-2; TRBD1 aligns across 8 bases. CDR1 SGHTA and CDR2 FQGNSA come from the germline V gene. The CDR3 runs 17 residues. The ends lost 3 bases at V and 2 bases at J; junction bases unmatched: 8. Here the CDR3 reads CASSFYGQGRNTGELFF. The CDR3 coding sequence is TGTGCCAGCAGCTTCTATGGACAGGGCCGAAACACCGGGGAGCTGTTTTTT. The full variable domain, rest sourced from reference TRBV7-2 and TRBJ2-2, is GAGVSQSPSNKVTEKGKDVELRCDPISGHTALYWYRQSLGQGLEFLIYFQGNSAPDKSGLPSDRFSAERTGGSVSTLTIQRTQQEDSAVYLCASSFYGQGRNTGELFFGEGSRLTVL.

Only one count was recorded for this clone. The chain combines TRBV6-5 with TRBJ1-2, with TRBD1 as a possible D gene (6 bases). V was shortened by 5 bases and J by 11 bases, with 18 bases between the two germline ends. Germline CDR1 MNHEY, CDR2 SVGAGI. CDR3 length: 13 amino acids. In nucleotides, the CDR3 is TGTGCCAGCAGTCCGACCGGGACAACTTTATACACCTTC. It encodes CASSPTGTTLYTF.

The V call is TRBV21-1, the J call TRBJ2-1; the D call in the table, TRBD2, was not verified against the DNA. TRBV21-1 is labeled a pseudogene. The CDR3 is 20 residues long. The CDR3 sequence: CASSPEKDLAGFTTYNEQFF. The CDR3 DNA follows: TGTGCCAGCAGCCCCGAGAAGGATCTAGCGGGCTTTACGACGTACAATGAGCAGTTCTTC.

The V gene is TRBV9, the J gene TRBJ2-5; 7 positions match TRBD2. CDR1 is SGDLS and CDR2 is YYNGEE in the germline V gene. The CDR3 extends over 15 amino acids. V was clipped by 4 bases and J by 2 bases; unmatched bases: 8. CDR3 sequence: CASSRLGGSQETQYF. In DNA form, the CDR3 reads TGTGCCAGCAGCCGTCTCGGGGGGTCGCAAGAGACCCAGTACTTC.

The sample holds a few counts of this clone. The chain links TRBV4-3 to TRBJ2-6; D call uncertain. The CDR3 consists of 16 residues. Germline assignment: CDR1 LGHNA and CDR2 YSLEER. Trimming removed 0 bases at V and 1 base at J, with 7 bases between. The CDR3 here is CASSQELGSGANVLTF. CDR3 DNA: TGCGCCAGCAGCCAAGAGCTAGGATCTGGGGCCAACGTCCTGACTTTC.

J is TRBJ2-2 and V is TRBV5-1; TRBD1 matches at 8 bases. V lost 7 bases and J lost 1; bases outside the gene matches: 9. CDR3 length: 16 amino acids. Germline-derived CDR1 and CDR2 are SGHRS and YFSETQ. The CDR3 DNA reads as TGCGCCAGCTTAGGTACAGGGGGATTGAACACCGGGGAGCTGTTTTTT. Its protein is CASLGTGGLNTGELFF.

The chain couples TRBV2 to TRBJ1-2; TRBD1 agrees at 7 bases. Germline trimming cut 8 bases from V and 4 bases from J; bases unmatched to any gene: 13. The CDR3 covers 15 residues. In germline, CDR1 is SNHLY, CDR2 FYNNEI. This chain's CDR3 is CASGSATGVSYGYTF. CDR3 DNA: TGTGCCAGCGGCTCGGCAACAGGGGTATCCTATGGCTACACCTTC.

The chain is built from TRBV18 and TRBJ1-1, with no clear D. Germline CDR1 and CDR2: KGHSH and LQKENI. V was cut by 1 base and J by 5 bases, with 5 bases left in between. The CDR3 spans 12 residues. This CDR3 is CASSPLDTEAFF. CDR3 nucleotides: TGTGCCAGCTCACCACTAGATACTGAAGCTTTCTTT.

The rearrangement links TRBV7-2 to TRBJ2-3; TRBD2 agrees at 11 bases. The junction had 7 bases not matched to a gene; V was cut back by 5 bases and J by 15 bases. The CDR3 has 12 amino acids. The germline gives CDR1 SGHTA, CDR2 FQGNSA. The CDR3 DNA reads as TGTGCCAGCAGCCAACTAGCGGGAGATCTTTATTTT. This sequence encodes CASSQLAGDLYF.

This clone was recorded once. V gene TRBV4-2 combines with J gene TRBJ2-3; 7 nucleotides line up with TRBD2. Unmatched junction bases numbered 9, after V lost 7 bases and J lost 2 bases. Germline V CDR1 and CDR2: LGHNA, YNFKEQ. CDR3 size: 15 residues. The CDR3 region is CASTYGSGDTDTQYF. Written as DNA, the CDR3 is TGTGCCAGCACCTACGGCAGCGGGGACACAGATACGCAGTATTTT.

This sequence joins TRBV9 and TRBJ1-3, with 7 bases fitting TRBD1. This CDR3 contains 17 residues. Per germline, CDR1 SGDLS and CDR2 YYNGEE. The ends lost 3 bases at V and 0 bases at J; junction bases unmatched: 9. The CDR3, as DNA: TGTGCCAGCAGCGCCAGCGGACAGGCCGGCTCTGGAAACACCATATATTTT. Translated, it gives CASSASGQAGSGNTIYF.

This chain uses TRBV19 with TRBJ1-4; D gene uncertain. Germline CDR1 LNHDA, CDR2 SQIVND (reference sequence). The CDR3 is 15 amino acids. The V end lost 1 base, the J end lost 5 bases, and 11 bases lay between the germline ends. In DNA, the CDR3 is TGTGCCAGTAGTATAGGACACGTCGCGAATGAAAAACTGTTTTTT. Amino acid sequence: CASSIGHVANEKLFF. Variable domain in full (rest from reference TRBV19 and TRBJ1-4): DGGITQSPKYLFRKEGQNVTLSCEQNLNHDAMYWYRQDPGQGLRLIYYSQIVNDFQKGDIAEGYSVSREKKESFPLTVTSAQKNPTAFYLCASSIGHVANEKLFFGSGTQLSVL.

About this clone itself: The final CDR3 position lacks the conserved phenylalanine or tryptophan, pointing to a likely read error. The V gene is TRBV7-6, the J gene TRBJ2-2; unclear D gene. Germline V CDR1 and CDR2: SGHVS, FNYEAQ. With 4 bases removed from V and 6 bases from J, the gap between germline ends came to 9 bases. The CDR3 sequence is 13 residues long. The CDR3 spells CASSSGPSGELFV. The CDR3 DNA reads as TGTGCCAGCAGCTCTGGACCGTCCGGGGAGCTGTTTGTT.

The chain recombines TRBV5-1 with TRBJ2-2, with 7 bases lining up with TRBD1. Losses at the gene ends were 3 bases for V and 6 bases for J; bases not matched to a gene: 5. CDR3 length equals 14 residues. CDR1 SGHRS and CDR2 YFSETQ come from the germline V gene. The CDR3 spells CASSSQGVAGELFF. CDR3 coding DNA: TGCGCCAGCAGCTCCCAGGGGGTCGCCGGGGAGCTGTTTTTT.